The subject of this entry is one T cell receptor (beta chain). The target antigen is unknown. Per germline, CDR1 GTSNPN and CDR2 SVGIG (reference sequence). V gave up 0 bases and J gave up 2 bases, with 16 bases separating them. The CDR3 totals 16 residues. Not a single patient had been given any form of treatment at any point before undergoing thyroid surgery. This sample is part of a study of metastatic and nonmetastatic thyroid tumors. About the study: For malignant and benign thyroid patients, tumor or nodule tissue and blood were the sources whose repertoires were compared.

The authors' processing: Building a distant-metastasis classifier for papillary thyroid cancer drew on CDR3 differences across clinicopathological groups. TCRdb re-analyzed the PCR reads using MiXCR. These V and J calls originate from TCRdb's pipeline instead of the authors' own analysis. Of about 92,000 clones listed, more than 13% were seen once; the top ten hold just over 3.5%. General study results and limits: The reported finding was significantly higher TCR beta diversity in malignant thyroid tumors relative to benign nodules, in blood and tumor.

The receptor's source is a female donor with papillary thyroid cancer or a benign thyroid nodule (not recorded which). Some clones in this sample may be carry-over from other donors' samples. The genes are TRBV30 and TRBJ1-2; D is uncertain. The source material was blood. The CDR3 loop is CAWSVRVMSSNYGYTF. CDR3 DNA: TGTGCCTGGAGTGTACGGGTAATGTCATCCAACTATGGCTACACCTTC.